Below are 31 T cell receptor beta chains sequenced from a single sample in a study of CD8+ T cells in alopecia areata. After isolation, RNA underwent reverse transcription to generate cDNA as the sequencing template. Sequencing was performed with immunoSEQ multiplex PCR; in TCRdb, only in-frame clones are kept and a portion is missing. This sample carries 100,000 to 120,000 clones, 56% of them seen once, and the ten largest clones take around 3.4%. The treatment is: oral pan-JAK inhibitor, 5-10 mg twice daily. Material: CD4+ T cells sorted from blood, obtained at week 24, from a patient treated with tofacitinib. The receptors come from a human donor with alopecia areata.

The table lists this clone with a few counts. The chain combines TRBV6-5 with TRBJ2-7, with D hard to call. The V and J ends lost 11 bases and 3 bases respectively, with 11 bases between them. The germline gives CDR1 MNHEY, CDR2 SVGAGI. The CDR3 is made up of 11 amino acids. CDR3 sequence reads: CAQAEDYEQYF. In nucleotides, the CDR3 is TGTGCCCAAGCTGAGGACTACGAGCAGTACTTC.

This rearrangement joins TRBV30 to TRBJ1-2; D is unresolved. CDR1 is GTSNPN and CDR2 is SVGIG in the germline V gene (reference sequence). The CDR3 is 13 residues long. Trimming stripped 3 bases from V and 2 bases from J, with 10 bases between. The CDR3 sequence is CAWRGRTNYGYTF. The CDR3 nucleotides read TGTGCCTGGAGGGGCAGAACCAACTATGGCTACACCTTC.

The gene calls are TRBV5-1 and TRBJ2-2; TRBD2 aligns across 7 bases. The CDR3 extends over 15 amino acids. Germline V lookup: CDR1 SGHRS, CDR2 YFSETQ. V shed 4 bases, J shed 4 bases, and the junction held 7 bases outside the gene matches. CDR3 nucleotides: TGCGCCAGCAGCGACGGGACTAAAATCACCGGGGAGCTGTTTTTT. Translated, it gives CASSDGTKITGELFF. The whole variable domain, filled in from reference TRBV5-1 and TRBJ2-2, reads KAGVTQTPRYLIKTRGQQVTLSCSPISGHRSVSWYQQTPGQGLQFLFEYFSETQRNKGNFPGRFSGRQFSNSRSEMNVSTLELGDSALYLCASSDGTKITGELFFGEGSRLTVL.

This clone has a handful of counts. The rearrangement uses TRBV11-2 and TRBJ2-5, with D possibly TRBD2 on 7 matching bases. The CDR3 totals 14 residues. Looked up from germline, CDR1 is SGHAT and CDR2 is FQNNGV. Trimming stripped 6 bases from V and 6 bases from J, with 17 bases between. The chain's CDR3 is CASSRWGGGQTQYF. CDR3 bases: TGTGCCAGCAGTCGCTGGGGGGGCGGGCAGACCCAGTACTTC.

The chain employs TRBV7-9 and TRBJ2-5, with 7 positions matching TRBD2. The V segment lost 3 bases and the J segment 3 bases; nucleotides outside the gene matches: 10. Germline assignment: CDR1 SEHNR and CDR2 FQNEAQ (reference sequence). The CDR3 loop spans 16 amino acids. CDR3 bases: TGTGCCAGCAGCTTTGGGGGACTACTCAGGGAAGAGACCCAGTACTTC. This sequence encodes CASSFGGLLREETQYF.

As to this clone: Relative to the germline gene, one junction end is altered; a read error may explain this. The chain carries TRBV7-6 and TRBJ2-4; 8 bases agree with TRBD1. Germline V gene lookup returns CDR1 SGHVS and CDR2 FNYEAQ. The CDR3 totals 12 residues. The DNA for the CDR3 is TGTGCCAGCAGCTTAGGGACAGGGAATGTCAGCTTC. Amino acid sequence: CASSLGTGNVSF.

The V gene is TRBV30, the J gene TRBJ2-5; TRBD1 might be the D (5 bases). Germline V gives CDR1 GTSNPN, CDR2 SVGIG (reference sequence). The CDR3 is made up of 14 amino acids. V was trimmed by 0 bases and J by 1 base, leaving 9 bases between them. The CDR3 reads CAWSVRQIQETQYF. For the CDR3, the DNA is TGTGCCTGGAGTGTAAGACAGATCCAAGAGACCCAGTACTTC.

Here the CDR3 DNA reads TGTGCCACCAGCAGAGCTGGTGGGGCCAACGTCCTGACTTTC. Protein: CATSRAGGANVLTF. The chain joins TRBV15 to TRBJ2-6, with D hard to call. Looked up from germline, CDR1 is LNHNV and CDR2 is YYDKDF (reference sequence). Between the trimmed V and J ends, which lost 1 base and 3 bases, there was a span of 4 bases. The CDR3 loop spans 14 amino acids.

The J gene is TRBJ2-1, the V gene TRBV18; TRBD1 or TRBD2 may be the D gene (5 bases each). The germline V gene encodes CDR1 KGHSH and CDR2 LQKENI. This CDR3 region has 15 residues. The V and J ends lost 3 bases and 9 bases respectively, with 18 bases between them. The CDR3 sequence is CASSPPGSLDSEQFF. Here the CDR3 DNA reads TGTGCCAGCTCACCCCCGGGATCCCTCGACAGTGAGCAGTTCTTC. Complete variable domain (other parts from reference TRBV18 and TRBJ2-1): NAGVMQNPRHLVRRRGQEARLRCSPMKGHSHVYWYRQLPEEGLKFMVYLQKENIIDESGMPKERFSAEFPKEGPSILRIQQVVRGDSAAYFCASSPPGSLDSEQFFGPGTRLTVL.

A few counts support this clone. The rearrangement uses TRBV27 and TRBJ1-5, with 8 positions matching TRBD1. V gave up 6 bases and J gave up 2 bases; unmatched junction bases: 0. The germline gives CDR1 MNHEY, CDR2 SMNVEV (reference sequence). The CDR3 length is 13 residues. CDR3 sequence: CASRGQGNQPQHF. DNA of the CDR3: TGTGCCAGCAGGGGACAGGGCAATCAGCCCCAGCATTTT.

The sample holds a few counts of this clone. The chain recombines TRBV23-1 with TRBJ1-4; D remains ambiguous. TRBV23-1 falls under the ORF class, with uncertain function. This CDR3 spans 13 amino acids. Trimming took 6 bases from V and 3 from J, leaving 8 bases between them. In DNA form, the CDR3 reads TGCGCCAGCAGCAGCTTTTCTAATGAAAAACTGTTTTTT. This codes for CASSSFSNEKLFF.

The chain has TRBV1 and TRBJ1-2. TRBV1 is reported as a pseudogene. CDR3 size: 13 residues. CDR3 sequence reads: CTSSARLGYGYTF. For the CDR3, the DNA is TGCACCAGCAGCGCCCGATTGGGATACGGCTACACCTTC.

The chain joins TRBV7-2 to TRBJ1-1; D unresolved. The germline V gene encodes CDR1 SGHTA and CDR2 FQGNSA. The CDR3 spans 14 residues. Trimming cost V 5 bases and J 0 bases, with 10 bases left between them. For the CDR3, the DNA is TGTGCCAGCAGCCCGGCCCTACTGAACACTGAAGCTTTCTTT. Protein: CASSPALLNTEAFF.

The chain joins TRBV23-1 to TRBJ1-2; D remains ambiguous. TRBV23-1 falls under the ORF class, with uncertain function. Trimming took 0 bases from V and 8 from J, leaving 19 bases between them. The CDR3 runs to 16 residues. In DNA form, the CDR3 reads TGCGCCAGCAGTCAATCCGAAAATCACAAATTTCTGGGCTACACCTTC. Amino acid sequence: CASSQSENHKFLGYTF.

The chain couples TRBV4-1 to TRBJ1-1; D gene unclear. CDR3 length: 15 amino acids. Germline CDR1 reads MGHRA; CDR2 reads YSYEKL. The V end was cut by 0 bases, the J end by 5 bases, with 13 bases between. CDR3 sequence reads: CASSQDEQVGTEAFF. For the CDR3, the DNA is TGCGCCAGCAGCCAAGACGAGCAGGTGGGAACTGAAGCTTTCTTT.

V usage is TRBV4-1 and J usage is TRBJ1-1, with D unclear. The CDR3 sequence is 13 residues long. Trimming removed 6 bases at V and 4 bases at J, with 12 bases between. Germline V lookup: CDR1 MGHRA, CDR2 YSYEKL. The CDR3 sequence is CASRDTIGTEAFF. CDR3 nucleotide sequence: TGCGCCAGCAGAGACACTATCGGCACTGAAGCTTTCTTT.

The rearrangement links TRBV30 to TRBJ1-5; unclear D gene. V was clipped by 2 bases and J by 0 bases, with 8 bases between them. Germline V gene data show CDR1 as GTSNPN and CDR2 as SVGIG (reference sequence). The CDR3 runs to 14 residues. CDR3 sequence reads: CAWSSQTSNQPQHF. The DNA of the CDR3 is TGTGCCTGGAGTTCGCAGACTAGCAATCAGCCCCAGCATTTT.

The V call is TRBV6-1, the J call TRBJ2-1, with 8 bases fitting TRBD1. Germline V lookup: CDR1 MNHNS, CDR2 SASEGT. V was clipped by 6 bases and J by 4 bases; unmatched bases: 8. This CDR3 spans 15 amino acids. The CDR3 protein is CASRRSGGRYNEQFF. In nucleotides, the CDR3 is TGTGCCAGCAGAAGATCAGGGGGCCGGTACAATGAGCAGTTCTTC.

The genes are TRBV23-1 and TRBJ2-1; no definite D call. TRBV23-1 is designated an ORF whose function remains uncertain. CDR3 length: 15 amino acids. The germline V and J ends were trimmed by 4 bases and 3 bases, with 13 bases remaining between them. CDR3 nucleotide sequence: TGCGCCAGCAGTCTCCCTCGGACGGTCTACAATGAGCAGTTCTTC. Amino acids: CASSLPRTVYNEQFF.

This rearrangement joins TRBV29-1 to TRBJ2-3; a weak D match, TRBD1 (5 bases). The V end lost 7 bases, the J end lost 2 bases, and 28 bases lay between the germline ends. The length of the CDR3 is 18 residues. The V gene's germline CDR1 is SQVTM and CDR2 ANQGSEA. The CDR3 region is CSAGRSPFGGIVTDTQYF. CDR3 DNA: TGCAGCGCAGGGCGATCCCCTTTCGGCGGTATCGTCACAGATACGCAGTATTTT.

The V call is TRBV6-5, the J call TRBJ1-2, with D uncertain. This CDR3 has 12 amino acids. The ends were cut back, 6 bases at V and 1 base at J, with 6 bases in the middle. CDR1 is MNHEY and CDR2 is SVGAGI in the germline V gene. CDR3 sequence: CASRAVNYGYTF. For the CDR3, the DNA is TGTGCCAGCAGGGCCGTTAACTATGGCTACACCTTC.

The chain recombines TRBV4-1 with TRBJ2-5; D is unresolved. V dropped 1 base and J dropped 5 bases, with 14 bases sitting between them. CDR1 and CDR2 from the germline V gene are MGHRA and YSYEKL. The CDR3 is 15 amino acids. This CDR3 is CASSQAPIVGETQYF. The CDR3 nucleotides read TGCGCCAGCAGCCAAGCTCCCATAGTTGGGGAGACCCAGTACTTC.

This chain links TRBV30 with TRBJ1-4; 7 positions agree with TRBD1. This CDR3 spans 13 amino acids. V lost 5 bases to trimming and J lost 8 bases; unmatched junction nucleotides: 8. Germline CDR1 GTSNPN, CDR2 SVGIG (reference sequence). The DNA for the CDR3 is TGTGCCTGGGTCGCCAGGGGGGAGGAAAAACTGTTTTTT. Protein: CAWVARGEEKLFF.

This clone was found once. The CDR3 is CAWSRAGLPTGGYTF. CDR3 in DNA: TGTGCCTGGAGTCGCGCCGGGCTTCCCACGGGCGGCTACACCTTC. The V call is TRBV30, the J call TRBJ1-2; D is undetermined. V shed 2 bases and J shed 8 bases, with 21 bases lying between them. There are 15 residues in the CDR3. Germline V gene lookup returns CDR1 GTSNPN and CDR2 SVGIG (reference sequence).

The V gene is TRBV29-1, the J gene TRBJ2-3, with 8 bases identical to TRBD2. The CDR3 spans 14 residues. V trimming: 3 bases; J trimming: 3 bases; junction bases outside the gene matches: 5. The germline V gene has CDR1 SQVTM and CDR2 ANQGSEA. The chain's CDR3 is CSVDSRGVTDTQYF. The CDR3 region has the DNA TGCAGCGTTGATTCGCGGGGGGTAACAGATACGCAGTATTTT.

This chain joins TRBV7-9 and TRBJ1-2; 9 nucleotides agree with TRBD1. Germline V gene lookup returns CDR1 SEHNR and CDR2 FQNEAQ (reference sequence). This CDR3 has 14 residues. With V trimmed by 3 bases and J by 8 bases, 7 bases remained unmatched. The CDR3 is CASSFEQGARGYTF. Written as DNA, the CDR3 is TGTGCCAGCAGCTTCGAACAGGGGGCGCGAGGCTACACCTTC.

In this sample, this clone turned up a few times. The J gene is TRBJ2-5, the V gene TRBV7-2, with 9 bases fitting TRBD1. CDR3 size: 16 residues. Losses at the gene ends were 1 base for V and 3 bases for J; bases not matched to a gene: 6. CDR1 and CDR2 (germline): SGHTA, FQGNSA. The CDR3 DNA follows: TGTGCCAGCAGCTTAGGTGGGACAGGGATTAAAGAGACCCAGTACTTC. It specifies CASSLGGTGIKETQYF. Together with reference TRBV7-2 and TRBJ2-5, the CDR3 gives the full variable domain: GAGVSQSPSNKVTEKGKDVELRCDPISGHTALYWYRQSLGQGLEFLIYFQGNSAPDKSGLPSDRFSAERTGGSVSTLTIQRTQQEDSAVYLCASSLGGTGIKETQYFGPGTRLLVL.

The chain couples TRBV5-1 to TRBJ2-5; tentative D call: TRBD2 (5 bases). The CDR3 is 15 residues long. From germline, CDR1 is SGHRS and CDR2 YFSETQ. V was pared by 3 bases and J by 1 base, with 13 bases between. Written as DNA, the CDR3 is TGCGCCAGCAGCTCTGCGCCGGGGTTCCAAGAGACCCAGTACTTC. This gives the protein CASSSAPGFQETQYF.

This clone has a handful of counts. The CDR3 DNA sequence: TGTGCCAGCAGCGTAGCCTCAACTCGCACAGATACGCAGTATTTT. This codes for CASSVASTRTDTQYF. The V call is TRBV9, the J call TRBJ2-3; D is undetermined. V was shortened by 0 bases and J by 1 base, with 9 bases between the two germline ends. Germline loops: CDR1 SGDLS, CDR2 YYNGEE. The CDR3 is 15 amino acids.

This chain connects TRBV15 to TRBJ1-2, with D tentatively TRBD1 (5 bases). CDR1 and CDR2 from the germline V gene are LNHNV and YYDKDF (reference sequence). Trimming pared 5 bases from V and 3 bases from J, leaving 13 bases between. CDR3 size: 14 residues. CDR3: CATSPGAVDYGYTF. Written as DNA, the CDR3 is TGTGCCACCAGCCCCGGGGCTGTAGACTATGGCTACACCTTC. The complete variable domain, with remaining parts taken from reference TRBV15 and TRBJ1-2, reads DAMVIQNPRYQVTQFGKPVTLSCSQTLNHNVMYWYQQKSSQAPKLLFHYYDKDFNNEADTPDNFQSRRPNTSFCFLDIRSPGLGDTAMYLCATSPGAVDYGYTFGSGTRLTVV.

The rearrangement joins TRBV7-9 to TRBJ2-5; TRBD2 agrees at 8 bases. The CDR3 is 15 residues long. The V gene's germline CDR1 is SEHNR and CDR2 FQNEAQ (reference sequence). J lost 1 base, V lost 1 base, and 2 bases had no gene match. CDR3 DNA: TGTGCCAGCAGCTTAGGGACTAGCAGCCAAGAGACCCAGTACTTC. Translating gives CASSLGTSSQETQYF.